This TCR beta chain was observed in a study of blood T cell repertoires in COVID-19. Study summary: Material from acute and convalescent COVID-19 was sourced from the United States, Italy and Spain. PBMCs, B-cell-depleted T cells, or T cells were the source of the cDNA or gDNA that made up the material.

Germline V gene lookup returns CDR1 MNHEY and CDR2 SVGAGI. J was trimmed by 3 bases and V by 6 bases; bases with no gene match: 2. The length of the CDR3 is 15 residues. In the authors' methods: It was from reference gene primer amplification that nucleated cell counts were estimated. This table comes from immunoSEQ multiplex PCR, and its TCRdb copy is limited to in-frame clones, with some not included. Clone size and V and J calls were adopted from that table, with D and trimming inferred from the DNA. The profile shows about 200,000 clones, around three quarters of them singletons. Sequenced: peripheral blood. This TCR came from a woman between 65 and 79 years old with acute or convalescent COVID-19. The chain has TRBV6-5 and TRBJ2-3; 14 bases align to TRBD2. CDR3 sequence (DNA): TGTGCCAGCAGCCGACTAGCGGGAGGGACAGATACGCAGTATTTT. This translates into CASSRLAGGTDTQYF.